The clone carrying this T cell receptor beta chain has a handful of counts. Its antigen remains unidentified. The entirety of the isolated RNA underwent reverse transcription, so expressed TCRB transcripts were sequenced. TCRdb's table, derived via immunoSEQ multiplex PCR, lists solely in-frame clones and lacks some. The sample consists of over 65,000 clones, under 35% of them appearing once. The data were obtained in a study of beta chain features in type 1 diabetes. Study-wide results and caveats: Type 1 diabetes patients had VDJ junctions that carried fewer insertions and more deletions.

Sorting based on CD45RO/CCR7/CD25/CD127/CD95/CD27 separated CD4+ naive, central memory, regulatory and stem cell-like memory cells. The CDR3 covers 16 residues. Germline assignment: CDR1 LGHNA and CDR2 YSLEER. V was cut by 0 bases and J by 2 bases, with 14 bases left in between. The receptor was derived from a woman younger than 30 in good health. Sequencing used stem cell memory CD4+ T cells from blood. This rearrangement joins TRBV4-3 to TRBJ2-7; the D is unclear. The DNA of the CDR3 is TGCGCCAGCAGCCAAGACGGGTCATCCTCCGCCTACGAGCAGTACTTC. Encoded protein: CASSQDGSSSAYEQYF.